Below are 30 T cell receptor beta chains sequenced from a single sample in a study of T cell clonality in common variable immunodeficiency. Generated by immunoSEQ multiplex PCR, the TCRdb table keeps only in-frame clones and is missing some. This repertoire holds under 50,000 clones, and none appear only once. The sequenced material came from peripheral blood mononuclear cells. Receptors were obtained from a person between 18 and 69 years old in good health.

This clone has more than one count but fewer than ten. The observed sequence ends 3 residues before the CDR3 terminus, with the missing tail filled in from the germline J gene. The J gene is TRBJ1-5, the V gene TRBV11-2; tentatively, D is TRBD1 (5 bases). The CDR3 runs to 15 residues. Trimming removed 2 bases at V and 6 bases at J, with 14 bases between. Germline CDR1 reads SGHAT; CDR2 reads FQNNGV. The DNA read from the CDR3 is TGTGCCAGCAGCTTAATCGAGACAGAAGGTCAGCCC. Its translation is CASSLIETEGQP. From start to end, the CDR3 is CASSLIETEGQPQHF. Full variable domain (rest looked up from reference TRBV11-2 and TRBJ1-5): EAGVAQSPRYKIIEKRQSVAFWCNPISGHATLYWYQQILGQGPKLLIQFQNNGVVDDSQLPKDRFSAERLKGVDSTLKIQPAKLEDSAVYLCASSLIETEGQPQHFGDGTRLSIL.

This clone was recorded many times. The part of the CDR3 DNA that was read is TGTGCCAGCAGCGTAGCGAGCGGGGCTTCCTACGAG. Amino acids: CASSVASGASYE. The CDR3 reads in full as CASSVASGASYEQYF. The chain has TRBV9 and TRBJ2-7; 7 positions agree with TRBD2. The read terminates 3 residues ahead of where the CDR3 ends, so the germline J gene completes it. The CDR3 has 15 amino acids. Per germline, CDR1 SGDLS and CDR2 YYNGEE. V was clipped by 0 bases and J by 1 base; unmatched bases: 4.

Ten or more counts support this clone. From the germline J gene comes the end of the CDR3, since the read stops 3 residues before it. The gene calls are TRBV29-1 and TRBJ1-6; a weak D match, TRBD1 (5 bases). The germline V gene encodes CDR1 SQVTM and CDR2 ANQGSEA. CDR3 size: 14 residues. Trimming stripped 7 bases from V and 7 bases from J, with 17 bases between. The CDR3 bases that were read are TGCAGCGCCTCGGACTGGGGGGGAAATTCACCC. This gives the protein CSASDWGGNSP. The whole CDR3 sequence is CSASDWGGNSPLHF.

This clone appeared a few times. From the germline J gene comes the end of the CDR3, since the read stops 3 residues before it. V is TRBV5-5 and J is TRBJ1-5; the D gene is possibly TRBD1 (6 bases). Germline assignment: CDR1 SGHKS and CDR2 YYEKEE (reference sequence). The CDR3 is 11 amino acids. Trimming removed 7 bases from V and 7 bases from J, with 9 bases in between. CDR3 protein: CASQGRQPQHF. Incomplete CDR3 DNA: TGTGCCAGCCAGGGGAGGCAGCCC. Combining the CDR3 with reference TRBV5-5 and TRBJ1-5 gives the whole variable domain DAGVTQSPTHLIKTRGQQVTLRCSPISGHKSVSWYQQVLGQGPQFIFQYYEKEERGRGNFPDRFSARQFPNYSSELNVNALLLGDSALYLCASQGRQPQHFGDGTRLSIL.

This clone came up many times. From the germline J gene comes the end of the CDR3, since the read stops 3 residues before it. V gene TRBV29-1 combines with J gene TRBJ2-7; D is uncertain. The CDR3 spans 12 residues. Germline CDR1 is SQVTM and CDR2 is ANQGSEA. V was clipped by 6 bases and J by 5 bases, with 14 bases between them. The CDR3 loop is CSVRSARHEQYF. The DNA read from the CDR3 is TGCAGCGTCCGCTCCGCGCGCCACGAG.

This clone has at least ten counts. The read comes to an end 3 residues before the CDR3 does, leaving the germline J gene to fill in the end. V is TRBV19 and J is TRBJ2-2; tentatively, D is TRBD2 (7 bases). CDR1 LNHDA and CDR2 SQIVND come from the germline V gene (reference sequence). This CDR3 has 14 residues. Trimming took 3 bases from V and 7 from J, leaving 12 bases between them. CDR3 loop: CASSIQGRGGELFF. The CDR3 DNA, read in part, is TGTGCCAGTAGTATTCAGGGGAGGGGCGGGGAG.

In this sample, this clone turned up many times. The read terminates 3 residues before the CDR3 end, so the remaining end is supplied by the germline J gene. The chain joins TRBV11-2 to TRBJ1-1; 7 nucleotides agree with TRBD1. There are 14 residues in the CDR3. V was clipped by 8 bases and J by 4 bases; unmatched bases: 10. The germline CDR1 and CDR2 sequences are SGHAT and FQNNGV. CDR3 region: CASHFEGATTEAFF. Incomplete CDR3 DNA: TGTGCCAGCCACTTCGAGGGGGCGACCACTGAA.

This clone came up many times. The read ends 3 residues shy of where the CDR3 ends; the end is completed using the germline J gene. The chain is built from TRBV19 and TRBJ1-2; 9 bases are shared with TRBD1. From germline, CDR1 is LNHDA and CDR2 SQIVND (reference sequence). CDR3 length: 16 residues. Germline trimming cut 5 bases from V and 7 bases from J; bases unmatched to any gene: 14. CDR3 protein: CASSQSPGQGGGGYTF. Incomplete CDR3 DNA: TGTGCCAGTAGTCAGAGCCCGGGACAGGGTGGAGGTGGC.

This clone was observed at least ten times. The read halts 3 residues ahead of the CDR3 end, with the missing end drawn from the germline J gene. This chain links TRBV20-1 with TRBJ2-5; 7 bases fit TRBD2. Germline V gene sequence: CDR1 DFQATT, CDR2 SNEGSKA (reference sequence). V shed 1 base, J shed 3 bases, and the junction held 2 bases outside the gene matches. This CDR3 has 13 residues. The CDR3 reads CSARGGGKETQYF. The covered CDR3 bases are TGCAGTGCTAGAGGGGGGGGGAAAGAGACC.

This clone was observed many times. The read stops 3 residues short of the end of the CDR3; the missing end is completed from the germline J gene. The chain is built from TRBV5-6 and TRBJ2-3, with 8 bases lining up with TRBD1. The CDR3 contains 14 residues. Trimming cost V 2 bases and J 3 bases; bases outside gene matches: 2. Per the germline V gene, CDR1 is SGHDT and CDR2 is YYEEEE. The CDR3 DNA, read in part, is TGTGCCAGCAGCTTACAGGGGGATACAGATACG. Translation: CASSLQGDTDT. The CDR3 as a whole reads CASSLQGDTDTQYF.

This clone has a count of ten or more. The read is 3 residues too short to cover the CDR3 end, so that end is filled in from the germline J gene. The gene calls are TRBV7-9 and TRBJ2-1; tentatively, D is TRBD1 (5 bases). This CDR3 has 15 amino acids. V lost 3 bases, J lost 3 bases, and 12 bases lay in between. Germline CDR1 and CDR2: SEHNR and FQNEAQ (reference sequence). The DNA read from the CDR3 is TGTGCCAGCAGCTTCAGGGTTCATAGCTACAATGAG. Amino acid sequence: CASSFRVHSYNE. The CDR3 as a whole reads CASSFRVHSYNEQFF.

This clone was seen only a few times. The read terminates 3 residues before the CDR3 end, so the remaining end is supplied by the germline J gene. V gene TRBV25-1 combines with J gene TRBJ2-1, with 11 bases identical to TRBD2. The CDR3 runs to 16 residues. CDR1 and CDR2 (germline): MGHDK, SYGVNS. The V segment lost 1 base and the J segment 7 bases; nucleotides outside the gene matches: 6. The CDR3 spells CASSESETSGSNEQFF. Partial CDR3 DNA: TGTGCCAGCAGTGAATCAGAAACTAGCGGGAGTAATGAG.

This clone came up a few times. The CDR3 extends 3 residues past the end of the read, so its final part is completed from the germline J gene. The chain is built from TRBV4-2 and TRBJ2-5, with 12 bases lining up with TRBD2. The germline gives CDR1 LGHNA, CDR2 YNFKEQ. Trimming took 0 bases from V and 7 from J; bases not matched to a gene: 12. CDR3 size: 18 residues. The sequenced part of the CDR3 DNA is TGTGCCAGCAGCCAAGAGGTCACTAGCGGGGGGCTGGGAGGGACC. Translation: CASSQEVTSGGLGGT. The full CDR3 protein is CASSQEVTSGGLGGTQYF.

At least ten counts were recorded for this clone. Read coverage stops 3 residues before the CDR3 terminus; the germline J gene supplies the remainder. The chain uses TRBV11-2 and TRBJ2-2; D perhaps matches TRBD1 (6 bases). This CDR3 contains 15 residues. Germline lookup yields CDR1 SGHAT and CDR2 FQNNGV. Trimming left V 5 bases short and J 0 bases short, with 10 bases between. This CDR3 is CASSPTGSNTGELFF. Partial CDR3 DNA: TGTGCCAGCAGCCCGACAGGTTCGAACACCGGGGAG. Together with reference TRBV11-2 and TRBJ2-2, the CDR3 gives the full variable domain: EAGVAQSPRYKIIEKRQSVAFWCNPISGHATLYWYQQILGQGPKLLIQFQNNGVVDDSQLPKDRFSAERLKGVDSTLKIQPAKLEDSAVYLCASSPTGSNTGELFFGEGSRLTVL.

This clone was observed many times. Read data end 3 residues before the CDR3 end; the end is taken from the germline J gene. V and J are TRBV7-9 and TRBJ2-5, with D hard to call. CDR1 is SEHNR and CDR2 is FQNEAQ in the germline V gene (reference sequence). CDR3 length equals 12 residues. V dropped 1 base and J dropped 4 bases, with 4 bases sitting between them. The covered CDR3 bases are TGTGCCAGCAGCTTAGGCGTAGAGACC. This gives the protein CASSLGVET. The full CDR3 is CASSLGVETQYF.

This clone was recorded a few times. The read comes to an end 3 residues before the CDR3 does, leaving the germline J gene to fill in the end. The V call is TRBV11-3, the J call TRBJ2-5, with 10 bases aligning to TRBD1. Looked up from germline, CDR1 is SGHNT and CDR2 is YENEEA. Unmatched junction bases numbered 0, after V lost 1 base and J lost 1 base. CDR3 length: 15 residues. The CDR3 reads CASSLGTGGQETQYF. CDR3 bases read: TGTGCCAGCAGCTTAGGGACAGGGGGCCAAGAGACC.

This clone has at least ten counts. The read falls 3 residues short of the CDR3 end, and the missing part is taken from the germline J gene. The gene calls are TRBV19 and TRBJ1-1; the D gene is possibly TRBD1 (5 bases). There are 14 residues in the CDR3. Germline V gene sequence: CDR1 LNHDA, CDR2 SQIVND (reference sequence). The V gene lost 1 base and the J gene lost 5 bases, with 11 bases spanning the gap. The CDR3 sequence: CASSIGGGWTEAFF. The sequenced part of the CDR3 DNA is TGTGCCAGTAGTATAGGGGGGGGGTGGACTGAA.

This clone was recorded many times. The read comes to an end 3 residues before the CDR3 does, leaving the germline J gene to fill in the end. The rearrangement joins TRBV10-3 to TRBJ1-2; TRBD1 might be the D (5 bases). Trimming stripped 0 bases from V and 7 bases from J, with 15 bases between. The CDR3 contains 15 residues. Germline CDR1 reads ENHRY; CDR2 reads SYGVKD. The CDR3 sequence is CAISESQGVISGYTF. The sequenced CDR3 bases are TGTGCCATCAGTGAGTCGCAGGGAGTCATCAGTGGC.

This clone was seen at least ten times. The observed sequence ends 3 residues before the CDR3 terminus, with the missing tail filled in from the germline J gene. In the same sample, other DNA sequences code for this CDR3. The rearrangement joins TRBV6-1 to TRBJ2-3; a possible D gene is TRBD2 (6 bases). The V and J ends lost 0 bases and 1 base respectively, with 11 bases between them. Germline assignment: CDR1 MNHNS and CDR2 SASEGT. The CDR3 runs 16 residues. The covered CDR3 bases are TGTGCCAGCAGTGAAGCGGGACTGACCCGCACAGATACG. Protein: CASSEAGLTRTDT. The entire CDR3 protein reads CASSEAGLTRTDTQYF.

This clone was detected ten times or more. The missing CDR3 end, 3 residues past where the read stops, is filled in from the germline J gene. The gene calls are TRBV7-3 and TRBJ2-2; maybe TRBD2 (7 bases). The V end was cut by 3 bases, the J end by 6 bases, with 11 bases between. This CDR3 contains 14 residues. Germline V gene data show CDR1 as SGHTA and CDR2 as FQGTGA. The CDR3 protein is CASSFRGGSGELFF. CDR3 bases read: TGTGCCAGCAGCTTTAGGGGGGGCTCCGGGGAG.

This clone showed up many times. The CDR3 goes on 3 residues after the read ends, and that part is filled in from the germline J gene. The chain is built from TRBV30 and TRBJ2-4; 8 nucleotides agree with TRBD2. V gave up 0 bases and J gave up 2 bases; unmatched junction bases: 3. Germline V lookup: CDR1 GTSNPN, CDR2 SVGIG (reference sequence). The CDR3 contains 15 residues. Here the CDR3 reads CAWSVIAGTKNIQYF. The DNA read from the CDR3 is TGTGCCTGGAGTGTAATAGCGGGAACCAAAAACATT.

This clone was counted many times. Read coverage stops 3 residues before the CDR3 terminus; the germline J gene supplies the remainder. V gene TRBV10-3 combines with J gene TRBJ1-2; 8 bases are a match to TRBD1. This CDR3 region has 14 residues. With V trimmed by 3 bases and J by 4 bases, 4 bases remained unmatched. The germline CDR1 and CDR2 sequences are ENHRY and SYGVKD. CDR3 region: CAISESDRGYGYTF. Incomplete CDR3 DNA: TGTGCCATCAGTGAATCAGACAGGGGCTATGGC.

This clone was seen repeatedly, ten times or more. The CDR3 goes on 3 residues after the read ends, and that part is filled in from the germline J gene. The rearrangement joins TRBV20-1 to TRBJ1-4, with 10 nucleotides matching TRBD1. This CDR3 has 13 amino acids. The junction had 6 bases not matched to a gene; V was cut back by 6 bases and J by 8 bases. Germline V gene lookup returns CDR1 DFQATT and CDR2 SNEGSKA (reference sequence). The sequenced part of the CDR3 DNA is TGCAGTGCCAATGGACAGGGGGGCGAAAAA. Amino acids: CSANGQGGEK. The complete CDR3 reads CSANGQGGEKLFF.

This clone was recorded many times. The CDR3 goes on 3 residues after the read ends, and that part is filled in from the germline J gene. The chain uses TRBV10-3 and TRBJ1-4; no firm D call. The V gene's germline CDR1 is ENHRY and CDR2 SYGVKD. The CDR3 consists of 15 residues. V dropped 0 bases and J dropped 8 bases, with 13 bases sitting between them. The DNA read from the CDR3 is TGTGCCATCAGTGAGTCAACATCATCGATCGAAAAA. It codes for CAISESTSSIEK. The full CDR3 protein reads CAISESTSSIEKLFF.

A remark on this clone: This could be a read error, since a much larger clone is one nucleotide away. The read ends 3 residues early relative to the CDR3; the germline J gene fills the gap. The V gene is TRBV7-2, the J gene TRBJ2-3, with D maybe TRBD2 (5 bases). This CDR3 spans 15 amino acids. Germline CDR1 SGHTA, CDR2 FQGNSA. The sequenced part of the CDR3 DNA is TGTGCCAGCAGCTTACGTCCTAGCCTTCAAGAGACG. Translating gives CASSLRPSLQET. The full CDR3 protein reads CASSLRPSLQETQYF.

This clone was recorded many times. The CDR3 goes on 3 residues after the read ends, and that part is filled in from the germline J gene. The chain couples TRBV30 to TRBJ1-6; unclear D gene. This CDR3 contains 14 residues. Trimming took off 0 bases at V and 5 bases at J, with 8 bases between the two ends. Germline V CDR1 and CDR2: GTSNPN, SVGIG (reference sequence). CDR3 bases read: TGTGCCTGGAGTGTTAACAGAGATAATTCACCC. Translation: CAWSVNRDNSP. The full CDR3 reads CAWSVNRDNSPLHF.

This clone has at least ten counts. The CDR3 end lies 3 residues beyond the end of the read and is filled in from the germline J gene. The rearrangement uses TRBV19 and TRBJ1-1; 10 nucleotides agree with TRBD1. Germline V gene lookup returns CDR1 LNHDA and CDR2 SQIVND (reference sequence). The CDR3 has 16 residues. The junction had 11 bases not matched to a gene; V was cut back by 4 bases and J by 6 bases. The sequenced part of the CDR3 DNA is TGTGCCAGTAGTACGGGGCTCAGGACAGGGGGGGCTGAA. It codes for CASSTGLRTGGAE. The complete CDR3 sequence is CASSTGLRTGGAEAFF.

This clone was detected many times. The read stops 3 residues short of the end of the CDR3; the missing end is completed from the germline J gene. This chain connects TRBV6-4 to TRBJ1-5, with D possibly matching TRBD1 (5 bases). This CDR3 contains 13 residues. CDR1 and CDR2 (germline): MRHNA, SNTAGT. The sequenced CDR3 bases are TGTGCCAGCGGGCGAGAAGCGGGGGATCCC. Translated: CASGREAGDP. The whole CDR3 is CASGREAGDPQHF.

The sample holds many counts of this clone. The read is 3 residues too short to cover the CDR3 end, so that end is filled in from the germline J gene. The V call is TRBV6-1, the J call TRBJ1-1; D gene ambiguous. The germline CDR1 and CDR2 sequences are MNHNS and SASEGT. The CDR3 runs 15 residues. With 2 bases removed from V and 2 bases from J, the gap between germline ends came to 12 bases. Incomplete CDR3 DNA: TGTGCCAGCAGTGAACGTGGCAGATCTAACACTGAA. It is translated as CASSERGRSNTE. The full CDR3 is CASSERGRSNTEAFF.

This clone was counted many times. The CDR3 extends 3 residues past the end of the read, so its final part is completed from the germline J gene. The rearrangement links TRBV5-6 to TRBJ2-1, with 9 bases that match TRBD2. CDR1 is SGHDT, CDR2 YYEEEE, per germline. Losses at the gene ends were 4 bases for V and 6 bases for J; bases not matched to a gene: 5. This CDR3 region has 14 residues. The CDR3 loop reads CASSHGLASNEQFF. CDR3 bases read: TGTGCCAGCAGCCACGGACTAGCGAGCAATGAG.